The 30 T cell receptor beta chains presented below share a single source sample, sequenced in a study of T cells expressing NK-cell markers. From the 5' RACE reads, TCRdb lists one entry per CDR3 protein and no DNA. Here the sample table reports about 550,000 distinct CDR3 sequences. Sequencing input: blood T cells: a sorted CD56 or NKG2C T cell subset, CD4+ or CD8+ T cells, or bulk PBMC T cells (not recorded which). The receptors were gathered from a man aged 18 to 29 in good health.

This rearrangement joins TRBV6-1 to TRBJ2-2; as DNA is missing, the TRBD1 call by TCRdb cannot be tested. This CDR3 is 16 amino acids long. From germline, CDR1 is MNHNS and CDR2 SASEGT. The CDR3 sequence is CASSIPLRGITGELFF.

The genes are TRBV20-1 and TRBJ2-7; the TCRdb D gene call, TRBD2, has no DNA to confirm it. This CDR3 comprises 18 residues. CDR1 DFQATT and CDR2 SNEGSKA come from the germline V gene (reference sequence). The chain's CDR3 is CSARDVGTSGRTTYEQYF.

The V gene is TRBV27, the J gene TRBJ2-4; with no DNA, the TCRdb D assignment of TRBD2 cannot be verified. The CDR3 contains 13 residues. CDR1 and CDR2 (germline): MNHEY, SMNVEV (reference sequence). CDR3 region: CASSSQREDIQYF.

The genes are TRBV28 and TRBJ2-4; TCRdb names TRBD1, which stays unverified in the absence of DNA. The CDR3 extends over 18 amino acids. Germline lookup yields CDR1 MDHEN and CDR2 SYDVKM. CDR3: CASGPGRGTVIAKNIQYF.

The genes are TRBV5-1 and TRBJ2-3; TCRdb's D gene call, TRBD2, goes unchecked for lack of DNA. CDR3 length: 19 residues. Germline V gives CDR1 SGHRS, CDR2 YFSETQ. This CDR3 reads CASSPRRDSRDQRTDTQYF. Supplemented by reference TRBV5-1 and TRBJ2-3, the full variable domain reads KAGVTQTPRYLIKTRGQQVTLSCSPISGHRSVSWYQQTPGQGLQFLFEYFSETQRNKGNFPGRFSGRQFSNSRSEMNVSTLELGDSALYLCASSPRRDSRDQRTDTQYFGPGTRLTVL.

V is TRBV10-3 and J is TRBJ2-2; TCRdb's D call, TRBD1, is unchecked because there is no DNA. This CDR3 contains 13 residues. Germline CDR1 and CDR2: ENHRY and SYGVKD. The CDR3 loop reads CAISFDSTGELFF.

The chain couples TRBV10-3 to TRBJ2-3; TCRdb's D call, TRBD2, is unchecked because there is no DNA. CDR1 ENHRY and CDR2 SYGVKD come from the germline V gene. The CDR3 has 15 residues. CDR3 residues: CAIKRGSDSTDTQYF.

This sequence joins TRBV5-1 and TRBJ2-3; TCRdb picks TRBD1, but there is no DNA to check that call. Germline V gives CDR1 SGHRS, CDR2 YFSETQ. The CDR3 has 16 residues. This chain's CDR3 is CASSLRDRGGYDTQYF.

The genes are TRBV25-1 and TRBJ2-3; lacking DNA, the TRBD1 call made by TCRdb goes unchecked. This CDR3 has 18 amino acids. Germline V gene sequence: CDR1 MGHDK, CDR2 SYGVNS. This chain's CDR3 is CASSLHFSPGDGADTQYF.

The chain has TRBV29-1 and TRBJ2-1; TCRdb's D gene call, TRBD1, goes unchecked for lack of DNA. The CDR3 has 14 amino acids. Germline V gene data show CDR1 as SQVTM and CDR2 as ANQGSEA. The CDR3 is CSVGGETSYNEQFF.

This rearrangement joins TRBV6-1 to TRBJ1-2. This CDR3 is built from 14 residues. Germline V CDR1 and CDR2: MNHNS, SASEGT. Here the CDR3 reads CASSERPENYGYTF.

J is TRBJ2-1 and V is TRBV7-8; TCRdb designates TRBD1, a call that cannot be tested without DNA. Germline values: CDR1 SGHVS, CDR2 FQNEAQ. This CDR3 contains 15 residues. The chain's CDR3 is CASSYSPGQANEQFF.

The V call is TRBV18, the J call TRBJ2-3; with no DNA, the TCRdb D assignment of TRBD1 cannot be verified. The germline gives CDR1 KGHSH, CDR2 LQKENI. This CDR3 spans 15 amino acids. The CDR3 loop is CASSPVQGRGDTQYF.

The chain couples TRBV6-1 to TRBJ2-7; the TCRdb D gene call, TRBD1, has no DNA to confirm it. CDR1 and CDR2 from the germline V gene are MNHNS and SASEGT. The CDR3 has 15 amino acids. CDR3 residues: CASSSGQVGGYEQYF.

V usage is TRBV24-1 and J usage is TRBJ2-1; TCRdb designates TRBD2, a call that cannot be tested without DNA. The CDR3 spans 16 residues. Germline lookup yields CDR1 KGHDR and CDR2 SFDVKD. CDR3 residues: CATSDPLGGRYNEQFF.

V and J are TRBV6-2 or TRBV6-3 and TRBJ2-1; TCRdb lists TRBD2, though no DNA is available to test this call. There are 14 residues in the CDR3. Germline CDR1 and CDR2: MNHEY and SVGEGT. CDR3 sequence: CAGGSSLVGNEQFF.

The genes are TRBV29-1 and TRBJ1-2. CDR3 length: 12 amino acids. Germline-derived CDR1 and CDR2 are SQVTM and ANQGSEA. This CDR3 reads CSVERQFYGYTF.

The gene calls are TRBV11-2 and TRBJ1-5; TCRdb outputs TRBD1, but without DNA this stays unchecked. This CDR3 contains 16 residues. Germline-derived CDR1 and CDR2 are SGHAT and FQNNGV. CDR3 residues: CASSWGRGDSNQPQHF. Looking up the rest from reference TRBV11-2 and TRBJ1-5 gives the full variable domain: EAGVAQSPRYKIIEKRQSVAFWCNPISGHATLYWYQQILGQGPKLLIQFQNNGVVDDSQLPKDRFSAERLKGVDSTLKIQPAKLEDSAVYLCASSWGRGDSNQPQHFGDGTRLSIL.

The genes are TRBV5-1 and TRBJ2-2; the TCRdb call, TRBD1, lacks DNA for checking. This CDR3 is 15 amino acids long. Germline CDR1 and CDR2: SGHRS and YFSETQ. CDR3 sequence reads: CASSLPLQGAGELFF.

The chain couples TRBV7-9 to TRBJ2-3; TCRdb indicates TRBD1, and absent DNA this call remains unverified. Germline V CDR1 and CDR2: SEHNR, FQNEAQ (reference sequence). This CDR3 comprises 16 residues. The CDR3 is CASSFLLGGLADTQYF.

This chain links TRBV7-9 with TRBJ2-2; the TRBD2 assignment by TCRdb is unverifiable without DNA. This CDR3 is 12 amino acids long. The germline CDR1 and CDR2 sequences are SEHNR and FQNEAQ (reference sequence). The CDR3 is CASSSRREELFF.

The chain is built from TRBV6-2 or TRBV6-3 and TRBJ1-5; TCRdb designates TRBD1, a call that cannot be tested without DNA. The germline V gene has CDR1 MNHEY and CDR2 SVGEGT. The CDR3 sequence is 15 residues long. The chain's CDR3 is CASSSRQGRNQPQHF.

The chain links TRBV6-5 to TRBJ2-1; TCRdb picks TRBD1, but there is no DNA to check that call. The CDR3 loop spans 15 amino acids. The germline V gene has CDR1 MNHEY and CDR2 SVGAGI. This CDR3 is CASSHHKRGADEQFF.

CDR3 protein: CASSHGLIEGVSSYEQYF. The rearrangement joins TRBV4-2 to TRBJ2-7; TCRdb calls TRBD1, which cannot be checked without DNA. Germline assignment: CDR1 LGHNA and CDR2 YNFKEQ. The CDR3 extends over 18 amino acids.

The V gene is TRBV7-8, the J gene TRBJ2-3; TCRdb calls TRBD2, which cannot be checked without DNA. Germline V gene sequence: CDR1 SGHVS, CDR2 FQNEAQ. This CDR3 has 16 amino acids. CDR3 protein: CASSFPPSGSGNTQYF.

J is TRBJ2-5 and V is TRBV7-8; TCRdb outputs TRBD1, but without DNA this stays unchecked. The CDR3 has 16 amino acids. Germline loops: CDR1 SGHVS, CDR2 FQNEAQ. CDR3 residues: CASTRTGMRPQETQYF. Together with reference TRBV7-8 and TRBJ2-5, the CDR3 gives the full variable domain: GAGVSQSPRYKVAKRGQDVALRCDPISGHVSLFWYQQALGQGPEFLTYFQNEAQLDKSGLPSDRFFAERPEGSVSTLKIQRTQQEDSAVYLCASTRTGMRPQETQYFGPGTRLLVL.

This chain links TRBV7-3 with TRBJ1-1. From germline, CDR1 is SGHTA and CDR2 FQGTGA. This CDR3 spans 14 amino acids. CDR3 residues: CASSEGPPDTEAFF.

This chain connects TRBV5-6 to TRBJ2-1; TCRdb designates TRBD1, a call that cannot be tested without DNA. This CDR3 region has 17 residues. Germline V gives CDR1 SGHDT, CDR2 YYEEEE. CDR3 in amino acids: CASSLAPGQGSWNEQFF.

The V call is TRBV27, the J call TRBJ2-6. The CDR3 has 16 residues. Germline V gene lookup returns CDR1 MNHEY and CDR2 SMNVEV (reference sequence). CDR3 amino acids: CASSFVGHSGANVLTF.

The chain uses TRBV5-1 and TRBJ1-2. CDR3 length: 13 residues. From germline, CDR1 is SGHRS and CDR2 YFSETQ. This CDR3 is CASSLGQPYGYTF.